Listed here is a single T cell receptor beta chain. The antigen is undetermined. These data belong to a study of CD8 T cells in Susac syndrome. The study's findings and limits: The CD4+ T cell repertoire of patients with Susac syndrome showed no detectable clonal expansion.

When the RNA was reverse transcribed, random hexamers were used with an input of roughly 0.45 to 1 ug. The immunoSEQ assay covered 54 Vbeta and 13 Jbeta segments for CDR3. MiXCR, run by TCRdb on the immunoSEQ multiplex PCR reads, gives a single entry per CDR3 protein. The repertoire holds 150,000 or so distinct CDR3 sequences, with approximately 95% as singletons. In germline, CDR1 is SGDLS, CDR2 YYNGEE. This CDR3 has 13 amino acids. The V and J ends lost 0 bases and 8 bases respectively, with 11 bases between them. TEMRA cells underwent FACS enrichment and CD8+ and CD4+ T cells underwent negative isolation.

V gene TRBV9 combines with J gene TRBJ1-2, with a weak D call TRBD1 (6 bases). The TCR comes from a human donor with Susac syndrome. The specimen sequenced was CD4+ T cells from PBMCs. The CDR3: CASSVDGGGGYTF. In DNA form, the CDR3 reads TGTGCCAGCAGCGTAGACGGGGGCGGAGGCTACACCTTC.